Each of the 24 T cell receptor beta chains below was sequenced from the same sample in a study of blood T cells in healthy people across ages. Primers used in a second PCR of roughly 6 to 11 cycles were a sample-barcoded 5' primer and a J-beta primer mix. Using its own MiXCR run on the 5' RACE reads, TCRdb lists one record per CDR3 protein. Here the sample spans around 320,000 distinct CDR3 sequences, roughly a quarter being singletons. Sample: blood. The receptors derive from a woman aged 70-85 years in good health.

Comments on this clonotype: The junction differs from germline at one of its ends, possibly a read error. The chain links TRBV27 to TRBJ2-7, with D possibly TRBD2 on 6 matching bases. Germline CDR1 MNHEY, CDR2 SMNVEV (reference sequence). The CDR3 is made up of 14 amino acids. CDR3 residues: CAGSLFGGYYEQYF. In nucleotides, the CDR3 is TGTGCCGGCAGTTTGTTCGGGGGATATTACGAGCAGTACTTC.

The chain has TRBV29-1 and TRBJ1-1; D remains unclear. V lost 3 bases and J lost 0, with 8 bases in between. CDR3 length equals 13 residues. Germline V gene lookup returns CDR1 SQVTM and CDR2 ANQGSEA. CDR3 sequence (DNA): TGCAGCGTTGATAGGTTAATGAACACTGAAGCTTTCTTT. As protein: CSVDRLMNTEAFF. The full variable domain, its missing parts supplied by reference TRBV29-1 and TRBJ1-1, is SAVISQKPSRDICQRGTSLTIQCQVDSQVTMMFWYRQQPGQSLTLIATANQGSEATYESGFVIDKFPISRPNLTFSTLTVSNMSPEDSSIYLCSVDRLMNTEAFFGQGTRLTVV.

This clonotype was seen at least ten times. The chain carries TRBV7-9 and TRBJ2-5; D is perhaps TRBD1 (5 bases). Trimming pared 5 bases from V and 2 bases from J, leaving 18 bases between. Germline V gene data show CDR1 as SEHNR and CDR2 as FQNEAQ (reference sequence). This CDR3 is 16 amino acids long. The CDR3 here is CASSAEPSDRQETQYF. The DNA of the CDR3 is TGTGCCAGCAGCGCGGAGCCTTCAGACAGACAAGAGACCCAGTACTTC.

J is TRBJ2-2 and V is TRBV9; D unclear. The CDR3 runs 13 residues. The V end lost 1 base, the J end lost 7 bases, and 8 bases lay between the germline ends. Looked up from germline, CDR1 is SGDLS and CDR2 is YYNGEE. CDR3 amino acids: CASSVTGRGELFF. The CDR3 region has the DNA TGTGCCAGCAGCGTAACTGGCCGCGGGGAGCTGTTTTTT.

This clonotype has more than one count but fewer than ten. This chain joins TRBV6-6 and TRBJ1-2; TRBD1 might be the D (5 bases). V lost 0 bases to trimming and J lost 2 bases, with 16 bases between them. Germline V gives CDR1 MNHNY, CDR2 SVGAGI (reference sequence). CDR3 length: 17 amino acids. In DNA form, the CDR3 reads TGTGCCAGCAGTTACTCCCCATCAGGACAAAGCAACTATGGCTACACCTTC. Protein: CASSYSPSGQSNYGYTF.

The V call is TRBV7-9, the J call TRBJ2-2, with a possible D match to TRBD2 (5 bases). The CDR3 totals 14 residues. Germline V gives CDR1 SEHNR, CDR2 FQNEAQ (reference sequence). Trimming left V 5 bases short and J 4 bases short, with 11 bases between. CDR3 DNA: TGTGCCAGCAGCCTACAGCGGTCCACCGGGGAGCTGTTTTTT. It is translated as CASSLQRSTGELFF.

This clonotype was recorded once. J is TRBJ2-3 and V is TRBV29-1, with a possible D match to TRBD1 (5 bases). The CDR3 has 15 residues. CDR1 is SQVTM, CDR2 ANQGSEA, per germline. V lost 5 bases and J lost 0, with 15 bases in between. The CDR3 DNA is TGCAGCGTTTGTATCATTGACAGTAGCACAGATACGCAGTATTTT. This codes for CSVCIIDSSTDTQYF.

V is TRBV12-3 or TRBV12-4 and J is TRBJ2-5; D is unresolved. The CDR3 loop spans 14 amino acids. Trimming left V 4 bases short and J 5 bases short, with 14 bases between. CDR3 protein: CASSSRPERETQYF. The CDR3 DNA is TGTGCCAGCAGTTCCAGACCCGAACGGGAGACCCAGTACTTC.

The table lists this clonotype with a few counts. The chain combines TRBV2 with TRBJ2-1; either TRBD1 or TRBD2 may fit D (5 bases each). Germline CDR1 and CDR2: SNHLY and FYNNEI. V dropped 5 bases and J dropped 3 bases, with 8 bases sitting between them. The CDR3 is 13 residues long. The CDR3 spells CASSWGNYNEQFF. CDR3 coding DNA: TGTGCCAGCAGTTGGGGGAACTACAATGAGCAGTTCTTC.

This clonotype was detected a few times. This chain connects TRBV2 to TRBJ1-1; TRBD1 matches 9 bases. In germline, CDR1 is SNHLY, CDR2 FYNNEI. The CDR3 consists of 17 residues. The V segment lost 3 bases and the J segment 4 bases; nucleotides outside the gene matches: 12. The CDR3 DNA reads TGTGCCAGCAGTGAGTATCCGGGACAGGGCGAGAGCACTGAAGCTTTCTTT. The encoded protein is CASSEYPGQGESTEAFF.

CDR3 region: CASSQGDRSKNEKLFF. The CDR3 bases are TGTGCCAGCAGCCAAGGGGACAGGTCTAAAAATGAAAAACTGTTTTTT. J is TRBJ1-4 and V is TRBV14; TRBD1 aligns across 8 bases. This CDR3 contains 16 residues. J was trimmed by 5 bases and V by 1 base; bases with no gene match: 6. Germline loops: CDR1 SGHDN, CDR2 FVKESK.

The V gene is TRBV18, the J gene TRBJ2-1; TRBD1 matches 9 bases. From germline, CDR1 is KGHSH and CDR2 LQKENI. V shed 3 bases, J shed 5 bases, and the junction held 8 bases outside the gene matches. There are 16 residues in the CDR3. Written as DNA, the CDR3 is TGTGCCAGCTCACCGTCTAGGACAGGGGTCAACAATGAGCAGTTCTTC. Its translation: CASSPSRTGVNNEQFF.

The gene calls are TRBV4-3 and TRBJ2-5, with a tentative D call TRBD1 (6 bases). With the DNA end fitting TRBJ2-7 better, the J assignment may be wrong. CDR1 is LGHNA and CDR2 is YSLEER in the germline V gene. The CDR3 has 16 amino acids. The CDR3: CASSQGAGTPPYEQYF. The CDR3 coding sequence is TGCGCCAGCAGCCAAGGGGCAGGGACACCGCCCTACGAGCAGTACTTC.

V and J are TRBV28 and TRBJ1-5, with 8 bases lining up with TRBD1. V trimming: 6 bases; J trimming: 4 bases; junction bases outside the gene matches: 5. Germline values: CDR1 MDHEN, CDR2 SYDVKM. This CDR3 region has 14 residues. For the CDR3, the DNA is TGTGCCAGCAGACGGACAGGGAGTAATCAGCCCCAGCATTTT. Protein product: CASRRTGSNQPQHF.

This clonotype was counted a single time. This rearrangement joins TRBV15 to TRBJ2-5, with D possibly matching TRBD1 (6 bases). This CDR3 comprises 16 residues. CDR1 is LNHNV, CDR2 YYDKDF, per germline (reference sequence). V was cut by 0 bases and J by 0 bases, with 11 bases left in between. The CDR3 here is CATSRDIRGYQETQYF. The CDR3 coding sequence is TGTGCCACCAGCAGAGATATTAGGGGGTACCAAGAGACCCAGTACTTC. The full variable domain, its missing parts supplied by reference TRBV15 and TRBJ2-5, is DAMVIQNPRYQVTQFGKPVTLSCSQTLNHNVMYWYQQKSSQAPKLLFHYYDKDFNNEADTPDNFQSRRPNTSFCFLDIRSPGLGDTAMYLCATSRDIRGYQETQYFGPGTRLLVL.

The V gene is TRBV9, the J gene TRBJ2-5, with 9 bases that match TRBD1. The J call may be mistaken, given a closer DNA end match to TRBJ2-7. This CDR3 has 15 amino acids. The V gene's germline CDR1 is SGDLS and CDR2 YYNGEE. The CDR3 spells CASSLRSDRGYEQYF. As DNA, the CDR3 is TGTGCCAGCAGCCTCCGTTCCGACAGGGGGTACGAGCAGTACTTC.

This chain joins TRBV29-1 and TRBJ2-3, with a tentative D call TRBD2 (5 bases). Trimming pared 0 bases from V and 6 bases from J, leaving 13 bases between. Looked up from germline, CDR1 is SQVTM and CDR2 is ANQGSEA. The CDR3 spans 14 residues. CDR3 region: CSVEETSFGDTQYF. As DNA, the CDR3 is TGCAGCGTTGAAGAAACTAGTTTCGGGGATACGCAGTATTTT.

The chain uses TRBV29-1 and TRBJ2-1, with D uncertain. V lost 0 bases and J 4 bases, leaving 7 bases between the germline ends. The CDR3 covers 13 residues. The V gene's germline CDR1 is SQVTM and CDR2 ANQGSEA. CDR3 sequence: CSVEDRLYNEQFF. CDR3 coding DNA: TGCAGCGTTGAAGATCGATTATACAATGAGCAGTTCTTC.

The chain carries TRBV5-1 and TRBJ1-2; D remains ambiguous. The CDR3 length is 12 residues. From germline, CDR1 is SGHRS and CDR2 YFSETQ. V lost 8 bases and J lost 5, with 13 bases in between. Here the CDR3 DNA reads TGCGCCAGTTCGTCCCAGGAGTATGGCTACACCTTC. Protein sequence: CASSSQEYGYTF.

This chain joins TRBV14 and TRBJ1-1, with D unclear. Trimming took 4 bases from V and 0 from J, leaving 12 bases between them. Germline V gene data show CDR1 as SGHDN and CDR2 as FVKESK. The CDR3 runs 15 residues. In DNA form, the CDR3 reads TGTGCCAGCAGCCTTGCAGCGGCCCTGAACACTGAAGCTTTCTTT. As protein: CASSLAAALNTEAFF.

This clonotype was counted ten times or more. This CDR3 reads CASSLEEGGAELFF. As DNA, the CDR3 is TGTGCCAGCAGTTTAGAGGAGGGTGGGGCGGAACTGTTTTTT. The chain links TRBV28 to TRBJ1-4; a weak D match, TRBD1 (5 bases). V lost 2 bases and J 12 bases, leaving 16 bases between the germline ends. Germline V gene lookup returns CDR1 MDHEN and CDR2 SYDVKM. The CDR3 runs to 14 residues. The variable domain in full, with the rest retrieved from reference TRBV28 and TRBJ1-4, is DVKVTQSSRYLVKRTGEKVFLECVQDMDHENMFWYRQDPGLGLRLIYFSYDVKMKEKGDIPEGYSVSREKKERFSLILESASTNQTSMYLCASSLEEGGAELFFGSGTQLSVL.

V usage is TRBV9 and J usage is TRBJ2-2; D not certain. Germline-derived CDR1 and CDR2 are SGDLS and YYNGEE. The ends were cut back, 0 bases at V and 0 bases at J, with 9 bases in the middle. This CDR3 has 16 residues. The CDR3 sequence: CASSVVGRPNTGELFF. For the CDR3, the DNA is TGTGCCAGCAGCGTAGTCGGCAGGCCGAACACCGGGGAGCTGTTTTTT.

This clonotype has a single count. The chain carries TRBV7-9 and TRBJ2-7, with 7 bases lining up with TRBD2. The V and J ends lost 1 base and 4 bases, in that order; junction bases with no gene match: 7. This CDR3 spans 15 amino acids. Looked up from germline, CDR1 is SEHNR and CDR2 is FQNEAQ (reference sequence). The CDR3 DNA reads as TGTGCCAGCAGCTTAGTTAGTGGGGGGGGGTACGAGCAGTACGTC. Residues: CASSLVSGGGYEQYV.

The chain has TRBV7-3 and TRBJ2-1; the D is unclear. The length of the CDR3 is 18 residues. In germline, CDR1 is SGHTA, CDR2 FQGTGA. V shed 2 bases and J shed 0 bases, with 17 bases lying between them. CDR3 region: CASSLDGPTVFSYNEQFF. The DNA for the CDR3 is TGTGCCAGCAGCTTAGACGGGCCTACTGTGTTCTCCTACAATGAGCAGTTCTTC.